The clone carrying this TCR beta chain has ten or more counts. Antigen specificity is unknown. Molecular-barcoded quantitative 5'-RACE produced these TCR beta libraries. TCRdb reprocessed the 5' RACE reads with MiXCR, giving one entry per CDR3 protein. The sample holds around 130,000 distinct CDR3 sequences, over 6.5% seen once. The entry originates in a study of CD8 T cells in ankylosing spondylitis. Study-wide results and caveats: Typical of ankylosing spondylitis blood, it appeared, was a TCR beta motif of 7 or 8 highly homologous variants. Disease-linked clones had a CD8+ phenotype and relatively low frequency in peripheral blood. The study looked at matched synovial fluid samples from ankylosing spondylitis patients. Disease-linked clones were reported to be significantly enriched there.

The TCR sequence derives from a male donor with ankylosing spondylitis or in good health (not recorded which). The sequencing input was blood, either unsorted or a sorted T cell fraction (not recorded which).

Here the CDR3 reads CASSAQGMGTEAFF. The CDR3, as DNA: TGTGCCAGCAGCGCACAGGGGATGGGGACTGAAGCTTTCTTT. The gene calls are TRBV6-1 and TRBJ1-1, with 7 bases fitting TRBD1. The CDR3 has 14 amino acids. J gave up 5 bases and V 6 bases, and 9 bases lay outside the gene matches. Germline CDR1 reads MNHNS; CDR2 reads SASEGT.